Listed below are T cell receptor beta chains from one sample, sequenced in a study of shared clonotypes between healthy human individuals. TCRdb's copy holds only in-frame clones and misses some; the assay was immunoSEQ multiplex PCR. The table includes some 2,000,000 clones, roughly 95% detected once. Sequencing was carried out using naive CD4+ T cells sorted from blood. These receptors all stem from a man aged 18 to 29 in good health. The CDR3 runs from the conserved cysteine through the conserved F or W. The D gene is left open where the match is weak. Expanded clones are given a class, and other clones once, few, many or no size at all.

clone size,D gene,V gene,J gene,CDR3 DNA,CDR3 protein
-,-,TRBV9,TRBJ1-1,TGTGCCAGCAGCGTAAGCCCCCTGACGGGAGCTTTCTTT,CASSVSPLTGAFF
-,-,TRBV29-1,TRBJ2-1,TGCAGCGTTGTAGCTGGGGGGAGGGAGCAGTTCTTC,CSVVAGGREQFF
-,TRBD1,TRBV29-1,TRBJ1-1,TGCAGCGCTAGGGGACAGGGGGCCATTACTGAAGCTTTCTTT,CSARGQGAITEAFF
-,-,TRBV7-9,TRBJ1-6,TGTGCCAGCAGCTACTCCGGGACCTTGAACTCCTATAATTCACCCCTCCACTTT,CASSYSGTLNSYNSPLHF
-,-,TRBV9,TRBJ2-1,TGTGCCAGCAGCGTCATGGGCGTAAGCTCCTACAATGAGCAGTTCTTC,CASSVMGVSSYNEQFF
-,-,TRBV5-4,TRBJ1-4,TGTGCCAGCAGCCGAGGGCAGAATGAAAAACTGTTTTTT,CASSRGQNEKLFF
-,TRBD1,TRBV27,TRBJ2-7,TGTGCCAGCAGGGGACAGGGGCTTACCTACGAGCAGTACTTC,CASRGQGLTYEQYF
-,-,TRBV5-6,TRBJ1-5,TGTGCCAGCAGCTTGGCTATTAGCAATCAGCCCCAGCATTTT,CASSLAISNQPQHF
-,-,TRBV9,TRBJ1-2,TGTGCCAGCAGCGTAGATGAGGGATTGGGCTACACCTTC,CASSVDEGLGYTF
once,-,TRBV7-8,TRBJ1-1,TGTGCCAGCAGCCCCAGGGATCCTTACACTGAAGCTTTCTTT,CASSPRDPYTEAFF
once,-,TRBV4-1,TRBJ1-3,TGCGCCAGCAGCCGAGTTCTGAGGGAGACGGGAAACACCATATATTTT,CASSRVLRETGNTIYF
-,-,TRBV2,TRBJ1-1,TGTGCCAGCAGTGCTAGGATTGGGGCTGAAGCTTTCTTT,CASSARIGAEAFF
-,TRBD1,TRBV6-4,TRBJ1-2,TGTGCCAGCAGTGACTCAAAATCCGGGACAGGTAGTAGTTTCCTCTATGGCTACACCTTC,CASSDSKSGTGSSFLYGYTF
-,TRBD2,TRBV29-1,TRBJ2-3,TGCAGCGTTGCCGGGGGGACAGATACGCAGTATTTT,CSVAGGTDTQYF
-,-,TRBV4-3,TRBJ1-4,TGCGCCAGCAGCCAAGATTGGGGGTTTACTAATGAAAAACTGTTTTTT,CASSQDWGFTNEKLFF
many,-,TRBV5-4,TRBJ1-5,TGTGCCAGCGGGTTTGCTTCCCAGCATTTT,CASGFASQHF
-,TRBD2,TRBV5-1,TRBJ2-1,TGCGCCAGCAGCTTGTGGGCCCAGCGGGAGGATGAGCAGTTCTTC,CASSLWAQREDEQFF
-,TRBD2,TRBV19,TRBJ2-1,TGTGCCAGTAGTATAGCAGCGGGAGTAAGCTACAATGAGCAGTTCTTC,CASSIAAGVSYNEQFF
-,TRBD2,TRBV7-9,TRBJ2-4,TGTGCCAGCCTAGGAGGGGAGGGCAAAAACATTCAGTACTTC,CASLGGEGKNIQYF
-,-,TRBV9,TRBJ2-2,TGTGCCAGCAGCGTAGTAGGGGGATCCGGGGAGCTGTTTTTT,CASSVVGGSGELFF
-,-,TRBV6-5,TRBJ1-6,TGTGCCAGCACCCCCAATGGAGAGGGGGATTCACCCCTCCACTTT,CASTPNGEGDSPLHF
-,-,TRBV28,TRBJ1-5,TGTGCCAGCAGTAGTTGGAGGGACATTAATCAGCCCCAGCATTTT,CASSSWRDINQPQHF
-,-,TRBV28,TRBJ1-4,TGTGCCAGCAGAGGACAAGGGGCTACTAATGAAAAACTGTTTTTT,CASRGQGATNEKLFF
-,-,TRBV27,TRBJ1-2,TGTGCCAGCACCCGAGGGGGGCCAGGGGATCGCGGCTACACCTTC,CASTRGGPGDRGYTF
-,TRBD1,TRBV5-4,TRBJ1-2,TGTGCCAGCAGCTTGGCCTCGACAGGGGGCCCCTATGGCTACACCTTC,CASSLASTGGPYGYTF
-,TRBD2,TRBV10-3,TRBJ2-2,TGTGCCATCAGTTCCCCTAGCGGGAGGGTCATCGGGGAGCTGTTTTTT,CAISSPSGRVIGELFF
-,TRBD1,TRBV16,TRBJ1-5,TGTGCCAGCAGCCAATCGGGACAGGGTAATCAGCCCCAGCATTTT,CASSQSGQGNQPQHF
-,TRBD1,TRBV7-9,TRBJ2-7,TGTGCCAGCAGCTTGACAGGGGGCGTTTACGAGCAGTACTTC,CASSLTGGVYEQYF
once,-,TRBV7-2,TRBJ2-3,TGTGCCAGCAGCTTAATTATCCAGGGTCTAGATACGCAGTATTTT,CASSLIIQGLDTQYF
-,TRBD2,TRBV9,TRBJ2-3,TGTGCCAGCACCCTTAGCGGGGGGGCCGAAGATACGCAGTATTTT,CASTLSGGAEDTQYF
-,-,TRBV5-1,TRBJ1-1,TGCGCCAGCAGCACGGACTGGAAGAACACTGAAGCTTTCTTT,CASSTDWKNTEAFF
-,-,TRBV28,TRBJ1-5,TGTGCCGCACACACCGTTCATAGCAATCAGCCCCAGCATTTT,CAAHTVHSNQPQHF
-,TRBD1,TRBV5-1,TRBJ2-1,TGCGCCAGCAGGTACAGGGGGACCTACAATGAGCAGTTCTTC,CASRYRGTYNEQFF
-,TRBD2,TRBV4-3,TRBJ2-4,TGCGCCAGCAGCCAAGACCTAGCGGTACTAGTTAATCAGTACTTC,CASSQDLAVLVNQYF
-,-,TRBV30,TRBJ2-1,TGTGCCTGGAGTGTACGGGCGGGCCCCTACAATGAGCAGTTCTTC,CAWSVRAGPYNEQFF
-,-,TRBV14,TRBJ2-3,TGTGCCAGCAGCCAGGTACTGGGCAGGAATACGCAGTATTTT,CASSQVLGRNTQYF
-,-,TRBV30,TRBJ1-3,TGTGCCTGGAGTCGGAGTAAGCAGAGCTCTGGAAACACCATATATTTT,CAWSRSKQSSGNTIYF
once,TRBD1,TRBV5-1,TRBJ1-1,TGCGCCAGCAGCCTTAGAGGACAGGGAGGAATGTCATCAGCCGAAGCTTTCTTT,CASSLRGQGGMSSAEAFF
-,TRBD2,TRBV18,TRBJ2-3,TGTGCCAGCTCACCAGGAACGGGAGGGAGCACAGATACGCAGTATTTT,CASSPGTGGSTDTQYF
-,-,TRBV5-8,TRBJ1-5,TGTGCCAGCAGCTTAGGGGACAAATATAGCAATCAGCCCCAGCATTTT,CASSLGDKYSNQPQHF
-,-,TRBV5-1,TRBJ1-3,TGCGCCAGCAGCCCAGGACCCTTCGGGTCGGGAAACACCATATATTTT,CASSPGPFGSGNTIYF
-,-,TRBV11-3,TRBJ2-3,TGTGCCAGCAGCTTGCAGGGGCAAACAGATACGCAGTATTTT,CASSLQGQTDTQYF
-,-,TRBV7-7,TRBJ2-2,TGTGCTAGCAGCCCCATGACCGGGGAGCTGTTTTTT,CASSPMTGELFF
few,-,TRBV7-9,TRBJ1-6,TGTGCCAGCAGCTTTCGGGGAAATTCACCCCTCCACTTT,CASSFRGNSPLHF
-,TRBD1,TRBV18,TRBJ2-5,TGTGCCAGCTCACATTTGGCCCAGCAGGGGGCTGGAGAGACCCAGTACTTC,CASSHLAQQGAGETQYF
-,-,TRBV28,TRBJ2-7,TGTGCCAGCAGTGGGGCGGAGGCCGTAGCCTACGAGCAGTACTTC,CASSGAEAVAYEQYF
-,-,TRBV6-5,TRBJ2-7,TGTGCCAGCAGAAGATCTTACGAGCAGTACTTC,CASRRSYEQYF
-,-,TRBV6-5,TRBJ2-7,TGTGCCAGCAGCCCACTGGGAGCCCGCTCCTACGAGCAGTACTTC,CASSPLGARSYEQYF
-,TRBD2,TRBV7-2,TRBJ2-5,TGTGCCAGCAGCTTAGCGCTGGCGGGAGGAGAATCAGAGACCCAGTACTTC,CASSLALAGGESETQYF
-,TRBD2,TRBV11-2,TRBJ2-1,TGTGCCAGCAGCTTCTCGACTAGCGGGAAAATAAATGAGCAGTTCTTC,CASSFSTSGKINEQFF
-,-,TRBV28,TRBJ2-3,TGTGCCAGCAGTTCCCCGCCGGGGACTACAGATACGCAGTATTTT,CASSSPPGTTDTQYF
-,-,TRBV7-9,TRBJ1-2,TGTGCCAGCAGCCCCTCGGCCGGAGAGCGTGGCTACACCTTC,CASSPSAGERGYTF
-,-,TRBV30,TRBJ1-2,TGTGCCTGGAGTGTAAGGGATGGCTACACCTTC,CAWSVRDGYTF